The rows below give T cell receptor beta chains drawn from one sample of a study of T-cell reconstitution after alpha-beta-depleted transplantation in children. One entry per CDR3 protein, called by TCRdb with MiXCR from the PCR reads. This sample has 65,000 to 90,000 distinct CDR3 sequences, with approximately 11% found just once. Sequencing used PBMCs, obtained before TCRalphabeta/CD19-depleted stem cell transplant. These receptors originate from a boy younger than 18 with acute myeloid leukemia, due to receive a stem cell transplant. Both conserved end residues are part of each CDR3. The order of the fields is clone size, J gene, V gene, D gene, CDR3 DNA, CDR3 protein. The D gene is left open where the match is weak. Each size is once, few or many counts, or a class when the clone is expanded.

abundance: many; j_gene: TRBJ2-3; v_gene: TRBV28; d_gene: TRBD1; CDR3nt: TGTGCCAGCAGCGGGACAGGGCTGGCAGATACGCAGTATTTT; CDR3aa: CASSGTGLADTQYF
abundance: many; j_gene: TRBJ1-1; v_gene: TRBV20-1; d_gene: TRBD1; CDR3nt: TGCAGTGCTAGGGGACAGGAGGAAGCTTTCTTT; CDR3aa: CSARGQEEAFF
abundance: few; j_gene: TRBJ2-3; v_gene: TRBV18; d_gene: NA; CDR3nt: TGTGCCAGCTCACAACATCCGGGACTCAGCACAGATACGCAGTATTTT; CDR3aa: CASSQHPGLSTDTQYF
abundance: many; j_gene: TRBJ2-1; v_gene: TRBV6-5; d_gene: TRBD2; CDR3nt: TGTGCCAGCAGTTTAATAGCGGGAGTCACCTACAATGAGCAGTTCTTC; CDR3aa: CASSLIAGVTYNEQFF
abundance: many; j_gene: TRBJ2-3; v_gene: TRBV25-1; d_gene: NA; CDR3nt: TGTGCCAGCAGCCCCGGGCGGTTGAGCACAGATACGCAGTATTTT; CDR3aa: CASSPGRLSTDTQYF
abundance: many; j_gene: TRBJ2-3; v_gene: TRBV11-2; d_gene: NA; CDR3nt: TGTGCCAGCAGCTTATGGGCGGGCAGCACAGATACGCAGTATTTT; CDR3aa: CASSLWAGSTDTQYF
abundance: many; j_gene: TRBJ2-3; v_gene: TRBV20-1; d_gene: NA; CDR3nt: TGCAGTGCTAGATTTCCCGGGACCCTACATACGCAGTATTTT; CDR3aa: CSARFPGTLHTQYF
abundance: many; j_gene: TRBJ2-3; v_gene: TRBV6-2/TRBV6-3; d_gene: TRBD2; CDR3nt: TGTGCCAGCAGTCGACTAGCGGGAGAGACAGGATGGCAGTATTTT; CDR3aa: CASSRLAGETGWQYF
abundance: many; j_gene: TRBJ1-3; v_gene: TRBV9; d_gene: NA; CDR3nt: TGTGCCAGCAGCGCGTCGGCGGGGACCCTCTCTGGAAACACCATATATTTT; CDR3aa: CASSASAGTLSGNTIYF
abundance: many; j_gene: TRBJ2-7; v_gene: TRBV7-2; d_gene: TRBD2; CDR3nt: TGTGCCAGCAGCACCGGATTAGCGGGAGAAGGTTTCGAGCAGTACTTC; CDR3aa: CASSTGLAGEGFEQYF
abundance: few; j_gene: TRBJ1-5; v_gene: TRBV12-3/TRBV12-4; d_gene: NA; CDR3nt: TGTGCCAGCAGTTTTTCGGGTGATAGCAATCAGCCCCAGCATTTT; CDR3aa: CASSFSGDSNQPQHF
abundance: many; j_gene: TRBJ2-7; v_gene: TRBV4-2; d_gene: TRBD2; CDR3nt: TGTGCCAGCAGCCCGACTAGCGGGAACTACGAGCAGTACTTC; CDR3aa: CASSPTSGNYEQYF
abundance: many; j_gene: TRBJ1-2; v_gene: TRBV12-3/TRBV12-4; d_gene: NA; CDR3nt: TGTGCCAGCAGTTTAGGGGCAGCGGGAGGCTACACCTTC; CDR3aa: CASSLGAAGGYTF
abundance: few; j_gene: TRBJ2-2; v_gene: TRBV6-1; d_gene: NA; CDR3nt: TGTGCCAGCAGTAAGGACTTACCTCCGACCGGGGAGCTGTTTTTT; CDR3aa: CASSKDLPPTGELFF
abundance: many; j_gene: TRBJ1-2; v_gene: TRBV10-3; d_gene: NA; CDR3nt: TGTGCCATCAGTGAGGACTATGGCTACACCTTC; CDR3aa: CAISEDYGYTF
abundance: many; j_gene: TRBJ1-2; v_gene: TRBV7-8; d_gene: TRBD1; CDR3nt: TGTGCCAGCAGCTTAGGACAGGGGTTGGTTCTTAACTATGGCTACACCTTC; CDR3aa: CASSLGQGLVLNYGYTF
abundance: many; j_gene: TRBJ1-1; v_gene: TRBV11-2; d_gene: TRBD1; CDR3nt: TGTGCCAGCAGCTTAGCCAGGGACAGCAACACTGAAGCTTTCTTT; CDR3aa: CASSLARDSNTEAFF
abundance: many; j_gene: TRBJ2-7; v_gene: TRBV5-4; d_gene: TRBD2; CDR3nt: TGTGCCAGCAGCTTGCCGGGACTAGCGGGAGCGGACGAGCAGTACTTC; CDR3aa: CASSLPGLAGADEQYF
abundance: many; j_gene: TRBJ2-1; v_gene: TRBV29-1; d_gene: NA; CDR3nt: TGCAGCGGACAGGTTAGCTCCTACAATGAGCAGTTCTTC; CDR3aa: CSGQVSSYNEQFF
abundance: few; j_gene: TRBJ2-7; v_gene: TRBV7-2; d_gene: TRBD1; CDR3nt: TGTGCCAGCAGCCGACGATTGGACAGGAGAGCCTACGAGCAGTACTTC; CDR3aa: CASSRRLDRRAYEQYF